This T cell receptor (beta chain) was observed in a study of T-cell reconstitution after alpha-beta-depleted transplantation in children. General study findings and limits: Day-60 TCRbeta diversity that was high in some patients was derived from surviving recipient T cells and thymic progenitors. Several hundred rapidly expanded clones from non-depleted graft cells reportedly supplied alpha-beta T cells about two months post-transplant. It was newly produced T cells that mostly accounted for T-cell counts and diversity one year after transplant.

The TCRbeta library incorporated unique molecular identifiers. TCRdb re-derived calls from the PCR reads in MiXCR, one entry per CDR3 protein. The data hold 500,000 to 750,000 distinct CDR3 sequences, with roughly 13% observed a single time. V lost 4 bases to trimming and J lost 4 bases; unmatched junction nucleotides: 4. Germline lookup yields CDR1 SGHTA and CDR2 FQGNSA. This CDR3 contains 13 residues. In regard to this clonotype: Its antigen is undetermined.

This sequence originates from a male patient younger than 18 who had a stem cell transplant for acute myeloid leukemia, so the T cells may come from the graft donor. Source: PBMCs, mostly from graft donor cells, taken 360 days after TCRalphabeta/CD19-depleted stem cell transplant. The genes are TRBV7-2 and TRBJ2-7; 7 bases align to TRBD2. The CDR3 DNA follows: TGTGCCAGCAGCTCGTCGCGGGGGTACGAGCAGTACTTC. Translating it yields CASSSSRGYEQYF.